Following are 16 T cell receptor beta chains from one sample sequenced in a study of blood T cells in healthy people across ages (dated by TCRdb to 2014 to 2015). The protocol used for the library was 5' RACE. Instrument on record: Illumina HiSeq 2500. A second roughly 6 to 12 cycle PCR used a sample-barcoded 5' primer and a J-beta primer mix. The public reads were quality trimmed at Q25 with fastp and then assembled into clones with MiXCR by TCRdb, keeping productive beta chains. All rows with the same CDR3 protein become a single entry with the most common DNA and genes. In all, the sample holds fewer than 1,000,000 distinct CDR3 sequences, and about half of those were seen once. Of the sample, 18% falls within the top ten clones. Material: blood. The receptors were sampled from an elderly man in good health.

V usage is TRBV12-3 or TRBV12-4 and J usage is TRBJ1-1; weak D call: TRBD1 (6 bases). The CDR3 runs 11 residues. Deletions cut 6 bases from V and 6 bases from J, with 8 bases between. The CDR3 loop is CASSPGAEAFF. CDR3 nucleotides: TGTGCCAGCAGCCCAGGGGCTGAAGCTTTCTTT.

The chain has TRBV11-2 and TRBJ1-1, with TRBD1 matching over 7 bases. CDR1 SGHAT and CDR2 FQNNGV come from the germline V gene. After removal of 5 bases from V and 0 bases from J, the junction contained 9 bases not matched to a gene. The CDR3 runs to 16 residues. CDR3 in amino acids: CASSPRRGLVNTEAFF. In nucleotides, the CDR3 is TGTGCCAGCAGCCCCCGTAGGGGGCTGGTGAACACTGAAGCTTTCTTT. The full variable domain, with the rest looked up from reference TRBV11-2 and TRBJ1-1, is EAGVAQSPRYKIIEKRQSVAFWCNPISGHATLYWYQQILGQGPKLLIQFQNNGVVDDSQLPKDRFSAERLKGVDSTLKIQPAKLEDSAVYLCASSPRRGLVNTEAFFGQGTRLTVV.

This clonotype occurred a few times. CDR3 sequence reads: CASSLARQRASTDTQYF. The CDR3 bases are TGTGCCAGCAGCTTAGCGCGGCAGCGCGCTAGCACAGATACGCAGTATTTT. The chain uses TRBV7-2 and TRBJ2-3; D gene uncertain. Deletions cut 0 bases from V and 0 bases from J, with 13 bases between. CDR3 length: 17 residues. Germline V lookup: CDR1 SGHTA, CDR2 FQGNSA.

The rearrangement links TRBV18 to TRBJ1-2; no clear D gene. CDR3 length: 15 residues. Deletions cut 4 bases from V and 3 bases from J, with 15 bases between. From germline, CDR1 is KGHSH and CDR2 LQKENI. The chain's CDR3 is CASSRDHPVDYGYTF. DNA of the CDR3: TGTGCCAGCTCACGTGACCATCCTGTTGACTATGGCTACACCTTC.

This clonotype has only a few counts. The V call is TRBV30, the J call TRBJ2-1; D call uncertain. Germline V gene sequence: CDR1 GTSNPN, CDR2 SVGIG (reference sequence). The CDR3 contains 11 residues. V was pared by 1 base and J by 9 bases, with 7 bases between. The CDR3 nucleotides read TGTGCCTGGAGTGGTGCTAGTGAGCAGTTCTTC. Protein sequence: CAWSGASEQFF.

The CDR3 DNA reads TGCAGTGCACAGGACGTAAATCACTACGAGCAGTACTTC. Amino acid sequence: CSAQDVNHYEQYF. The V call is TRBV20-1, the J call TRBJ2-7; D is perhaps TRBD1 (5 bases). Germline assignment: CDR1 DFQATT and CDR2 SNEGSKA (reference sequence). V was trimmed by 6 bases and J by 3 bases, leaving 15 bases between them. This CDR3 is built from 13 residues.

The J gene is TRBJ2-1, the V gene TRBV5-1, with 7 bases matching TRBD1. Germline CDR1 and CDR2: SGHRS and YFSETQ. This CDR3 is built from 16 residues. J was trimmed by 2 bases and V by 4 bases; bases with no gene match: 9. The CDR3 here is CASSPQGRGTYNEQFF. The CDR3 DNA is TGCGCCAGCAGCCCACAGGGCAGGGGGACCTACAATGAGCAGTTCTTC.

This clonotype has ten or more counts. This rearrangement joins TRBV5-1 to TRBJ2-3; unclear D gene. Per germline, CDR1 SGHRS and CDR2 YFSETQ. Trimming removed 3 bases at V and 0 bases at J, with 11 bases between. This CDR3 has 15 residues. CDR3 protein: CASSSGPDSTDTQYF. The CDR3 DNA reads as TGCGCCAGCAGCTCCGGACCCGACAGCACAGATACGCAGTATTTT.

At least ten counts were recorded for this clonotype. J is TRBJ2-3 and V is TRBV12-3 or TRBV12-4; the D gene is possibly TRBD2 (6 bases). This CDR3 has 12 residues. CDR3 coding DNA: TGTGCTGATAGCGGCTCCACAGATACGCAGTATTTT. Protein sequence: CADSGSTDTQYF.

The chain's CDR3 is CASSPSGLTYNEQYF. CDR3 DNA sequence: TGTGCCAGCAGTCCTAGCGGATTAACCTACAATGAGCAGTACTTC. The rearrangement links TRBV13 to TRBJ2-7, with 7 bases matching TRBD2. Looked up from germline, CDR1 is PRHDT and CDR2 is FYEKMQ (reference sequence). The CDR3 is 15 amino acids. V trimming: 6 bases; J trimming: 7 bases; junction bases outside the gene matches: 15.

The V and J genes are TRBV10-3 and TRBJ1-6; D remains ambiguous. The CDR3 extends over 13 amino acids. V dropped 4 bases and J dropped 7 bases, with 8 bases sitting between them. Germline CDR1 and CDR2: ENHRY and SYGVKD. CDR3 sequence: CAISAMTNSPLHF. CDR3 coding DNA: TGTGCCATCAGTGCAATGACGAATTCACCCCTCCACTTT.

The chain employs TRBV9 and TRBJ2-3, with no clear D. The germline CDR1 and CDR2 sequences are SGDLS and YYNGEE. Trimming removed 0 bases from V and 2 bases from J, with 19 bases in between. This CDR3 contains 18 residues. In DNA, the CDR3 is TGTGCCAGCAGCGTAGGGGCTGTAGGTGGTGTCGACACAGATACGCAGTATTTT. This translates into CASSVGAVGGVDTDTQYF.

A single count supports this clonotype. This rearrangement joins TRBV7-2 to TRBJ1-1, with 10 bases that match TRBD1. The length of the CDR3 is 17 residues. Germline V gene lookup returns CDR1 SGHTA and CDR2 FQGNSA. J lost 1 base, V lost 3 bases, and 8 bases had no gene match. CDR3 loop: CASSFRQGARGNTEAFF. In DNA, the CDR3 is TGTGCCAGCAGCTTCAGACAGGGGGCGCGAGGGAACACTGAAGCTTTCTTT.

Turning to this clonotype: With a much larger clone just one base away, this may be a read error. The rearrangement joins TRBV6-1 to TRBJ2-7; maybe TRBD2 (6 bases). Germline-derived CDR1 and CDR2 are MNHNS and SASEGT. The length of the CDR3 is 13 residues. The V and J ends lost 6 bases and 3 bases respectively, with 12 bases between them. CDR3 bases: TGTGCCAGCAGGCGGGACGGGTACTACGAGCAGTACTTC. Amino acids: CASRRDGYYEQYF.

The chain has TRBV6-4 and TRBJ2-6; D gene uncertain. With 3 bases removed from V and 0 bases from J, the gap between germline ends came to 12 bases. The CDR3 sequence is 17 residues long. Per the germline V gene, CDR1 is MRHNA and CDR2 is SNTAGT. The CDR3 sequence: CASSELASTSGANVLTF. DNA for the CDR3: TGTGCCAGCAGTGAGTTGGCAAGCACCTCTGGGGCCAACGTCCTGACTTTC.

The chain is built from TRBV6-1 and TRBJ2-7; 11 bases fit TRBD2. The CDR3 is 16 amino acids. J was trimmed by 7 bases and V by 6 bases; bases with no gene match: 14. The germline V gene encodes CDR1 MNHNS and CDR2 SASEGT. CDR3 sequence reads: CASSLAGTSGDNEQYF. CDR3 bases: TGTGCCAGCAGCCTTGCCGGGACTAGCGGAGACAATGAGCAGTACTTC.